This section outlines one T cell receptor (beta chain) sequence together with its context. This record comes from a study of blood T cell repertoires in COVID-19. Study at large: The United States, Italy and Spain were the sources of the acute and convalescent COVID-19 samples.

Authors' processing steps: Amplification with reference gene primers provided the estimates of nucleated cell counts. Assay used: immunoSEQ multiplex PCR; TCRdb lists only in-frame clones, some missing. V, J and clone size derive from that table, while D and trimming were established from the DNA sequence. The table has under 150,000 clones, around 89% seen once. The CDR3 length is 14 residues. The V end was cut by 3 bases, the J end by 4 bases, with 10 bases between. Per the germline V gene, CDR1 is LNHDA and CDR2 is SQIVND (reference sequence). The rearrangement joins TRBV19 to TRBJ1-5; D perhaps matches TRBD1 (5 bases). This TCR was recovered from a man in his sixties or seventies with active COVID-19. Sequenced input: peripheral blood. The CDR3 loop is CASSIGRGNQPQHF. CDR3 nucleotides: TGTGCCAGTAGTATCGGACGGGGGAATCAGCCCCAGCATTTT.